The next 32 T cell receptor beta chains were all read from a single sample in a study of cytomegalovirus exposure and HLA in healthy donors. With 60 Vbeta and 13 Jbeta primers, the PCR was carried out. Produced via immunoSEQ multiplex PCR; TCRdb's table is partial and in-frame only. This sample carries about 98,000 clones, roughly 80% of them seen once, and the ten largest clones take approximately 16%. The sequencing input was PBMCs. All receptors come from a man in his 60s in good health and CMV-seropositive.

The chain couples TRBV11-3 to TRBJ2-7; no clear D gene. The CDR3 is 14 amino acids. Looked up from germline, CDR1 is SGHNT and CDR2 is YENEEA. The ends were cut back, 1 base at V and 1 base at J, with 8 bases in the middle. For the CDR3, the DNA is TGTGCCAGCAGCTTAGGCGGCAGTTCCTACGAGCAGTACTTC. Its protein product is CASSLGGSSYEQYF.

This chain connects TRBV5-1 to TRBJ2-1, with D hard to call. The V gene lost 3 bases and the J gene lost 7 bases, with 2 bases spanning the gap. The CDR3 is made up of 10 amino acids. Germline V gives CDR1 SGHRS, CDR2 YFSETQ. The CDR3 protein is CASSSNEQFF. Here the CDR3 DNA reads TGCGCCAGCAGCTCGAATGAGCAGTTCTTC.

V usage is TRBV4-3 and J usage is TRBJ2-3; TRBD2 matches 9 bases. CDR3 length: 15 amino acids. Germline V gene data show CDR1 as LGHNA and CDR2 as YSLEER. The trim removed 1 base at V and 5 bases at J, leaving 4 bases unmatched. CDR3 nucleotide sequence: TGCGCCAGCAGCCAAGGGCGGGGGGGCCAAGATACGCAGTATTTT. This sequence encodes CASSQGRGGQDTQYF.

This clone was found once. The V gene is TRBV30, the J gene TRBJ2-1, with 11 bases fitting TRBD2. Germline CDR1 and CDR2: GTSNPN and SVGIG (reference sequence). V lost 3 bases to trimming and J lost 6 bases; unmatched junction nucleotides: 1. This CDR3 has 13 amino acids. The CDR3 region is CAWRTSGTNEQFF. In DNA, the CDR3 is TGTGCCTGGAGGACTAGCGGGACCAATGAGCAGTTCTTC.

The V gene is TRBV6-1, the J gene TRBJ1-1; D is possibly TRBD1 (5 bases). Germline CDR1 is MNHNS and CDR2 is SASEGT. The CDR3 runs to 15 residues. V dropped 3 bases and J dropped 0 bases, with 11 bases sitting between them. CDR3 loop: CASSEIRALNTEAFF. CDR3 in DNA: TGTGCCAGCAGTGAGATCAGGGCTCTGAACACTGAAGCTTTCTTT.

The V and J genes are TRBV5-6 and TRBJ2-7; no reliable D call. Germline V gene sequence: CDR1 SGHDT, CDR2 YYEEEE. The CDR3 sequence is 13 residues long. V shed 0 bases and J shed 1 base, with 5 bases lying between them. CDR3 sequence (DNA): TGTGCCAGCAGCTTGGGGCGGTCCTACGAGCAGTACTTC. Protein sequence: CASSLGRSYEQYF.

The J gene is TRBJ1-1, the V gene TRBV6-5; 7 nucleotides agree with TRBD1. The germline gives CDR1 MNHEY, CDR2 SVGAGI. The CDR3 is 16 residues long. With 0 bases clipped from V and 0 bases from J, the junction kept 4 bases outside the gene matches. The CDR3 region has the DNA TGTGCCAGCAGTTACTCGACAGGGCTTATGAACACTGAAGCTTTCTTT. It codes for CASSYSTGLMNTEAFF.

This clone has just one count. The rearrangement joins TRBV7-2 to TRBJ2-7; 9 bases line up with TRBD1. The CDR3 spans 15 residues. CDR1 SGHTA and CDR2 FQGNSA come from the germline V gene. The trim removed 2 bases at V and 3 bases at J, leaving 5 bases unmatched. The CDR3 nucleotides read TGTGCCAGCAGCTTACTGGGGACAGGGTTCTACGAGCAGTACTTC. Translating it yields CASSLLGTGFYEQYF.

The gene calls are TRBV30 and TRBJ2-7; possible D gene TRBD1, 6 bases. The germline V gene has CDR1 GTSNPN and CDR2 SVGIG (reference sequence). Trimming removed 5 bases from V and 2 bases from J, with 10 bases in between. The CDR3 consists of 12 residues. CDR3 in amino acids: CAWAGVTYEQYF. In DNA form, the CDR3 reads TGTGCCTGGGCAGGGGTCACCTACGAGCAGTACTTC.

The chain links TRBV18 to TRBJ2-6; TRBD2 is a possible D gene (6 bases). This CDR3 spans 16 amino acids. From germline, CDR1 is KGHSH and CDR2 LQKENI. Trimming shortened V by 2 bases and J by 4 bases, and 12 bases separated the two germline ends. CDR3 protein: CASSPGLSRGANVLTF. The CDR3 bases are TGTGCCAGCTCACCAGGACTATCGAGGGGGGCCAACGTCCTGACTTTC.

The chain recombines TRBV11-2 with TRBJ2-5; D unclear. The V end lost 5 bases, the J end lost 4 bases, and 8 bases lay between the germline ends. Germline-derived CDR1 and CDR2 are SGHAT and FQNNGV. The CDR3 runs to 12 residues. The chain's CDR3 is CASSAIRETQYF. CDR3 coding DNA: TGTGCCAGCAGCGCCATCAGAGAGACCCAGTACTTC.

The chain recombines TRBV5-1 with TRBJ2-7; TRBD2 aligns across 11 bases. After removal of 2 bases from V and 6 bases from J, the junction contained 10 bases not matched to a gene. The CDR3 contains 16 residues. Germline V lookup: CDR1 SGHRS, CDR2 YFSETQ. The CDR3 sequence: CASSFGLAGPASEQYF. The CDR3 DNA is TGCGCCAGCAGCTTTGGACTAGCGGGCCCAGCGAGCGAGCAGTACTTC.

The chain joins TRBV9 to TRBJ2-3, with D uncertain. The CDR3 covers 15 residues. V was trimmed by 1 base and J by 4 bases, leaving 13 bases between them. Germline V CDR1 and CDR2: SGDLS, YYNGEE. CDR3 in DNA: TGTGCCAGCAGCGTATCAGCGACCCCTGCAGATACGCAGTATTTT. Translated, it gives CASSVSATPADTQYF.

V and J are TRBV30 and TRBJ2-2; possible D gene TRBD1, 5 bases. This CDR3 contains 15 residues. Trimming removed 0 bases from V and 2 bases from J, with 10 bases in between. Germline V lookup: CDR1 GTSNPN, CDR2 SVGIG (reference sequence). Here the CDR3 DNA reads TGTGCCTGGAGTGTAGGGGCAGTCAACACCGGGGAGCTGTTTTTT. Residues: CAWSVGAVNTGELFF.

Points on this clone: This CDR3 is also generated by other DNA sequences in the sample. This chain joins TRBV25-1 and TRBJ1-5; 7 bases match TRBD1. The CDR3 runs 14 residues. Germline CDR1 MGHDK, CDR2 SYGVNS. The V segment lost 4 bases and the J segment 2 bases; nucleotides outside the gene matches: 2. The CDR3 coding sequence is TGTGCCAGCAGTGCAACAGGGGGCAATCAGCCCCAGCATTTT. This codes for CASSATGGNQPQHF.

The V call is TRBV10-3, the J call TRBJ2-5; D is unclear. The V end was cut by 6 bases, the J end by 1 base, with 9 bases between. Germline V gene sequence: CDR1 ENHRY, CDR2 SYGVKD. The length of the CDR3 is 13 residues. Written as DNA, the CDR3 is TGTGCCATCAGCATCCGAGTCCAAGAGACCCAGTACTTC. It is translated as CAISIRVQETQYF.

The chain links TRBV7-6 to TRBJ1-1; D is ambiguous. Germline assignment: CDR1 SGHVS and CDR2 FNYEAQ. The germline V and J ends were trimmed by 3 bases and 6 bases, with 14 bases remaining between them. The CDR3 is 14 residues long. CDR3 sequence reads: CASSLGEGWAEAFF. The CDR3, as DNA: TGTGCCAGCAGCTTGGGAGAGGGATGGGCTGAAGCTTTCTTT. The full variable domain, rest sourced from reference TRBV7-6 and TRBJ1-1, is GAGVSQSPRYKVTKRGQDVALRCDPISGHVSLYWYRQALGQGPEFLTYFNYEAQQDKSGLPNDRFSAERPEGSISTLTIQRTEQRDSAMYRCASSLGEGWAEAFFGQGTRLTVV.

The table lists this clone with a few counts. The chain has TRBV19 and TRBJ1-5; 11 bases map to TRBD1. The CDR3 runs 15 residues. Germline CDR1 LNHDA, CDR2 SQIVND (reference sequence). V gave up 3 bases and J gave up 9 bases; unmatched junction bases: 7. The CDR3 nucleotides read TGTGCCAGTAGTATTCAGGACAGGGGGCGAGCGCCCCAGCATTTT. It specifies CASSIQDRGRAPQHF.

This chain links TRBV5-4 with TRBJ2-1; D possibly corresponds to TRBD2 (6 bases). This CDR3 comprises 14 residues. V was shortened by 0 bases and J by 8 bases, with 12 bases between the two germline ends. Germline V gives CDR1 SGHNT, CDR2 YYREEE (reference sequence). CDR3 sequence: CASSLASGVYEQFF. The CDR3 nucleotides are TGTGCCAGCAGCTTGGCCTCGGGGGTTTATGAGCAGTTCTTC.

The chain joins TRBV5-6 to TRBJ1-1; weak D call: TRBD1 (6 bases). V was pared by 2 bases and J by 8 bases, with 16 bases between. The CDR3 covers 14 residues. Germline CDR1 and CDR2: SGHDT and YYEEEE. The CDR3 DNA follows: TGTGCCAGCAGCTTATTTTCCGGGACATACGAAGCTTTCTTT. As protein: CASSLFSGTYEAFF.

The chain is built from TRBV6-6 and TRBJ1-4; D uncertain. V lost 4 bases and J lost 14, with 14 bases in between. This CDR3 has 12 amino acids. CDR1 MNHNY and CDR2 SVGAGI come from the germline V gene (reference sequence). Written as DNA, the CDR3 is TGTGCCAGCAGTTCGAGGGTGGAAGACCTGTTTTTT. Residues: CASSSRVEDLFF.

The chain combines TRBV18 with TRBJ1-6; possibly TRBD1 for D (6 bases). V lost 3 bases and J lost 5, with 14 bases in between. CDR3 size: 16 residues. Germline V CDR1 and CDR2: KGHSH, LQKENI. The CDR3 sequence is CASSPLQGFNNSPLHF. The CDR3 DNA sequence: TGTGCCAGCTCACCCCTACAGGGATTCAATAATTCACCCCTCCACTTT.

J is TRBJ2-1 and V is TRBV6-5, with D possibly TRBD2 on 6 matching bases. Germline CDR1 reads MNHEY; CDR2 reads SVGAGI. Trimming cost V 2 bases and J 1 base, with 9 bases left between them. The CDR3 runs to 15 residues. The CDR3 region is CASSYEGTSYNEQFF. The CDR3 DNA reads TGTGCCAGCAGTTACGAGGGGACTTCCTACAATGAGCAGTTCTTC.

The chain combines TRBV5-6 with TRBJ2-1, with TRBD1 as a possible D gene (6 bases). This CDR3 contains 16 residues. Germline values: CDR1 SGHDT, CDR2 YYEEEE. Trimming took off 4 bases at V and 5 bases at J, with 19 bases between the two ends. The CDR3 sequence: CASSLLIGQFHNEQFF. DNA of the CDR3: TGTGCCAGCAGCCTCTTAATAGGACAGTTTCACAATGAGCAGTTCTTC.

For this clone: A read error may produce the germline difference seen at one junction end. V gene TRBV29-1 combines with J gene TRBJ2-3; tentatively, D is TRBD1 (6 bases). CDR1 is SQVTM, CDR2 ANQGSEA, per germline. This CDR3 is 16 amino acids long. The chain's CDR3 is CSVEPQGSLLTDTRYF. The CDR3 DNA follows: TGCAGCGTTGAACCGCAGGGGTCCCTACTCACAGATACGCGGTATTTT.

This chain links TRBV5-1 with TRBJ2-2, with 8 positions matching TRBD1. The CDR3 covers 15 residues. Germline V CDR1 and CDR2: SGHRS, YFSETQ. V was pared by 6 bases and J by 6 bases, with 10 bases of the junction left unmatched. In DNA form, the CDR3 reads TGCGCCAGCAAACCGGGACAGGCCAACGCCGGGGAGCTGTTTTTT. Its translation: CASKPGQANAGELFF.

The V gene is TRBV7-2, the J gene TRBJ2-3, with 8 positions matching TRBD1. The germline V gene has CDR1 SGHTA and CDR2 FQGNSA. The V gene end was trimmed by 1 base and the J gene end by 4 bases; junction bases not matched to a gene: 4. The CDR3 totals 15 residues. CDR3 coding DNA: TGTGCCAGCAGCTTAGGCCAGGGGGCGGCAGATACGCAGTATTTT. It encodes CASSLGQGAADTQYF.

The chain uses TRBV19 and TRBJ2-1; TRBD2 matches at 11 bases. The CDR3 is 15 residues long. Germline V gene data show CDR1 as LNHDA and CDR2 as SQIVND (reference sequence). V shed 6 bases and J 7 bases; nucleotides not matched to a gene: 8. CDR3 nucleotides: TGTGCCAGTAGGATTAGCGGGGGGGGTTGGAATGAGCAGTTCTTC. It yields the protein CASRISGGGWNEQFF.

The rearrangement uses TRBV5-1 and TRBJ2-3, with TRBD2 matching over 7 bases. This CDR3 contains 15 residues. CDR1 is SGHRS and CDR2 is YFSETQ in the germline V gene. J lost 6 bases, V lost 4 bases, and 11 bases had no gene match. The DNA for the CDR3 is TGCGCCAGCAGCACTGGACTAGTCGAGGCGGATACGCAGTATTTT. Protein product: CASSTGLVEADTQYF. Based on the CDR3 plus reference TRBV5-1 and TRBJ2-3, the full variable domain is KAGVTQTPRYLIKTRGQQVTLSCSPISGHRSVSWYQQTPGQGLQFLFEYFSETQRNKGNFPGRFSGRQFSNSRSEMNVSTLELGDSALYLCASSTGLVEADTQYFGPGTRLTVL.

V is TRBV9 and J is TRBJ2-7; 11 positions match TRBD1. CDR1 is SGDLS, CDR2 YYNGEE, per germline. This CDR3 has 14 residues. Trimming cost V 4 bases and J 3 bases; bases outside gene matches: 3. CDR3 nucleotides: TGTGCCAGCAGCACCGGGACAGGGGGCTACGAGCAGTACTTC. Its translation: CASSTGTGGYEQYF.

The chain couples TRBV10-3 to TRBJ1-1; no definite D call. Trimming shortened V by 0 bases and J by 6 bases, and 14 bases separated the two germline ends. The CDR3 extends over 15 amino acids. Germline CDR1 and CDR2: ENHRY and SYGVKD. This chain's CDR3 is CAISESLPQVAEAFF. Written as DNA, the CDR3 is TGTGCCATCAGTGAGTCTCTGCCCCAGGTGGCTGAAGCTTTCTTT.

The chain uses TRBV30 and TRBJ2-3; D gene unclear. This CDR3 spans 15 amino acids. In germline, CDR1 is GTSNPN, CDR2 SVGIG (reference sequence). V gave up 0 bases and J gave up 0 bases, with 10 bases separating them. The DNA for the CDR3 is TGTGCCTGGAGTGTAGACTTTACTAGCACAGATACGCAGTATTTT. Protein sequence: CAWSVDFTSTDTQYF.